Following are 26 T cell receptor beta chains from one sample sequenced in a study of blood T cells in healthy people across ages. Sample-barcoded 5' priming and a J-beta primer mix drove a second PCR of roughly 6 to 12 cycles. TCRdb ran MiXCR on the 5' RACE reads and lists one entry per CDR3 protein. The sample has around 1,000,000 distinct CDR3 sequences; less than 25% are singletons. This same sample was also part of a study on T cells of mothers and their children.

What was sequenced was blood. Receptors were obtained from a girl aged 2 to 9 in good health.

CDR3 region: CSERTGYNEQFF. The CDR3 bases are TGCAGCGAGCGAACAGGGTACAATGAGCAGTTCTTC. The chain carries TRBV29-1 and TRBJ2-5, with D possibly matching TRBD1 (6 bases). The J call is in doubt because the DNA end fits TRBJ2-1 better. Germline V CDR1 and CDR2: SQVTM, ANQGSEA. The CDR3 has 12 residues.

The chain joins TRBV4-1 to TRBJ1-6; D not resolved. The V gene lost 3 bases and the J gene lost 11 bases, with 20 bases spanning the gap. Germline loops: CDR1 MGHRA, CDR2 YSYEKL. This CDR3 has 16 residues. The CDR3 is CASSQLTPRVGTPLHF. CDR3 in DNA: TGCGCCAGCAGCCAGTTAACCCCGCGGGTGGGAACACCCCTCCACTTT.

Only a few counts were recorded for this clonotype. J is TRBJ2-6 and V is TRBV27; D call uncertain. CDR3 length: 16 residues. From germline, CDR1 is MNHEY and CDR2 SMNVEV (reference sequence). V was trimmed by 7 bases and J by 0 bases, leaving 13 bases between them. DNA for the CDR3: TGTGCCAGCAACGATGGGTGGAGCTCTGGGGCCAACGTCCTGACTTTC. Amino acids: CASNDGWSSGANVLTF. Full variable domain (outside the CDR3, taken from reference TRBV27 and TRBJ2-6): EAQVTQNPRYLITVTGKKLTVTCSQNMNHEYMSWYRQDPGLGLRQIYYSMNVEVTDKGDVPEGYKVSRKEKRNFPLILESPSPNQTSLYFCASNDGWSSGANVLTFGAGSRLTVL.

The chain has TRBV27 and TRBJ2-7; D remains ambiguous. The CDR3 is made up of 13 amino acids. Trimming removed 8 bases from V and 5 bases from J, with 16 bases in between. In germline, CDR1 is MNHEY, CDR2 SMNVEV (reference sequence). The DNA of the CDR3 is TGTGCCAGCGGACCTAACTACCGCAACGAGCAGTACTTC. Translated: CASGPNYRNEQYF.

The table lists this clonotype with a few counts. V usage is TRBV24-1 and J usage is TRBJ2-1; 10 positions agree with TRBD2. Germline trimming cut 4 bases from V and 5 bases from J; bases unmatched to any gene: 4. CDR3 size: 15 residues. CDR1 and CDR2 from the germline V gene are KGHDR and SFDVKD. The DNA for the CDR3 is TGTGCCACCAGTGACCGGCTAGCGGGGGACAATGAGCAGTTCTTC. Translating gives CATSDRLAGDNEQFF.

In its sample, this clonotype was seen a few times. The chain couples TRBV6-5 to TRBJ1-2; D call uncertain. V lost 0 bases and J 4 bases, leaving 15 bases between the germline ends. The V gene's germline CDR1 is MNHEY and CDR2 SVGAGI. This CDR3 contains 16 residues. CDR3 bases: TGTGCCAGCAGTTACTCGACGGCCGAACCATTCTATGGCTACACCTTC. It codes for CASSYSTAEPFYGYTF.

The chain combines TRBV9 with TRBJ2-1; TRBD2 matches at 11 bases. J gave up 7 bases and V 2 bases, and 8 bases lay outside the gene matches. Germline CDR1 SGDLS, CDR2 YYNGEE. The CDR3 is 16 residues long. The CDR3 nucleotides read TGTGCCAGCAGCGTCCCTCTAGCGGGAGGAGAGAATGAGCAGTTCTTC. Translation gives CASSVPLAGGENEQFF.

Only a few counts were recorded for this clonotype. This rearrangement joins TRBV6-5 to TRBJ2-1, with no clear D. The CDR3 covers 13 residues. V lost 2 bases and J 7 bases, leaving 9 bases between the germline ends. Per the germline V gene, CDR1 is MNHEY and CDR2 is SVGAGI. Written as DNA, the CDR3 is TGTGCCAGCAGTTACCCAGCCTCTAATGAGCAGTTCTTC. It translates to CASSYPASNEQFF.

A few counts support this clonotype. V is TRBV5-6 and J is TRBJ2-4; D may be TRBD1 or TRBD2 (6 bases each). The CDR3 covers 14 residues. Germline V gene data show CDR1 as SGHDT and CDR2 as YYEEEE. Trimming left V 5 bases short and J 6 bases short, with 15 bases between. CDR3 sequence reads: CASRRWGARNIQYF. CDR3 DNA sequence: TGTGCCAGCAGGAGGTGGGGGGCCCGAAACATTCAGTACTTC.

As DNA, the CDR3 is TGTGCCAGCAGTCCGAGGGACGCCGGCTCCTACAATGAGCAGTTCTTC. Translation: CASSPRDAGSYNEQFF. The J gene is TRBJ2-1, the V gene TRBV12-3 or TRBV12-4; D is perhaps TRBD1 or TRBD2 (5 bases each). V was trimmed by 5 bases and J by 0 bases, leaving 14 bases between them. The CDR3 is 16 residues long.

This chain connects TRBV29-1 to TRBJ2-5, with TRBD1 matching 7 bases. The DNA end is more similar to TRBJ2-7, so the J call may be wrong. Germline V gene data show CDR1 as SQVTM and CDR2 as ANQGSEA. The CDR3 runs 12 residues. The CDR3 loop reads CSVERGPNEQYF. CDR3 DNA: TGCAGCGTTGAGAGGGGGCCGAACGAGCAGTACTTC.

The chain recombines TRBV7-3 with TRBJ2-3; D perhaps matches TRBD2 (6 bases). The germline V gene has CDR1 SGHTA and CDR2 FQGTGA. This CDR3 is 16 amino acids long. V lost 1 base, J lost 0 bases, and 11 bases lay in between. This CDR3 is CASSLMVAASTDTQYF. CDR3 DNA sequence: TGTGCCAGCAGCTTAATGGTAGCGGCTAGCACAGATACGCAGTATTTT.

This clonotype showed up just a few times. V usage is TRBV12-3 or TRBV12-4 and J usage is TRBJ1-2; TRBD1 might be the D (6 bases). CDR3 length: 15 residues. V was clipped by 3 bases and J by 4 bases, with 15 bases between them. The CDR3 sequence: CASSFRGPLIYGYTF. The CDR3 DNA reads TGTGCCAGCAGTTTCAGGGGCCCCTTGATCTATGGCTACACCTTC.

The V call is TRBV7-9, the J call TRBJ2-7, with 9 nucleotides matching TRBD2. The trim removed 2 bases at V and 2 bases at J, leaving 7 bases unmatched. This CDR3 is 16 amino acids long. The germline CDR1 and CDR2 sequences are SEHNR and FQNEAQ (reference sequence). In nucleotides, the CDR3 is TGTGCCAGCAGCTTAAGGGTACTAGCGGGCACCTACGAGCAGTACTTC. It yields the protein CASSLRVLAGTYEQYF.

This clonotype has more than one count but fewer than ten. V is TRBV29-1 and J is TRBJ2-3; weak D call: TRBD1 (6 bases). The germline V gene encodes CDR1 SQVTM and CDR2 ANQGSEA. V was trimmed by 4 bases and J by 6 bases, leaving 11 bases between them. The CDR3 has 12 residues. CDR3 in amino acids: CSVGAQGDTQYF. CDR3 in DNA: TGCAGCGTTGGCGCGCAGGGGGATACGCAGTATTTT.

The rearrangement joins TRBV5-6 to TRBJ2-1, with a weak D call TRBD2 (5 bases). Germline assignment: CDR1 SGHDT and CDR2 YYEEEE. The CDR3 contains 13 residues. V was pared by 0 bases and J by 12 bases, with 13 bases between. CDR3 sequence (DNA): TGTGCCAGCAGCTTGGAAGTAGGCGGACTGCAGTTCTTC. Translated: CASSLEVGGLQFF.

This clonotype was detected a few times. The J gene is TRBJ2-7, the V gene TRBV28; 9 bases map to TRBD2. This CDR3 contains 16 residues. Germline trimming cut 3 bases from V and 3 bases from J; bases unmatched to any gene: 9. CDR1 and CDR2 from the germline V gene are MDHEN and SYDVKM. CDR3 protein: CASSFWAQREVYEQYF. The CDR3 coding sequence is TGTGCCAGCAGTTTTTGGGCTCAGCGGGAGGTCTACGAGCAGTACTTC.

The genes are TRBV5-1 and TRBJ1-1; D ambiguous. CDR1 and CDR2 (germline): SGHRS, YFSETQ. The V end was cut by 4 bases, the J end by 3 bases, with 13 bases between. The CDR3 is made up of 14 amino acids. The CDR3, as DNA: TGCGCCAGCAGCAATACATGGGAGGACACTGAAGCTTTCTTT. Residues: CASSNTWEDTEAFF.

V gene TRBV18 combines with J gene TRBJ1-5, with D possibly matching TRBD1 (5 bases). V lost 3 bases, J lost 7 bases, and 10 bases lay in between. Germline CDR1 KGHSH, CDR2 LQKENI. This CDR3 is built from 13 residues. The CDR3 bases are TGTGCCAGCTCACCGGGCAGGGAGCAGCCCCAGCATTTT. It specifies CASSPGREQPQHF.

This clonotype was observed a few times. This chain joins TRBV7-9 and TRBJ2-2; D unresolved. Trimming pared 4 bases from V and 8 bases from J, leaving 11 bases between. The CDR3 loop spans 13 amino acids. The germline V gene encodes CDR1 SEHNR and CDR2 FQNEAQ (reference sequence). The CDR3 reads CASSSRGSGELFF. DNA of the CDR3: TGTGCCAGCAGCTCCCGTGGAAGTGGGGAGCTGTTTTTT.

The gene calls are TRBV29-1 and TRBJ2-1; TRBD2 might be the D (6 bases). The V end lost 6 bases, the J end lost 9 bases, and 18 bases lay between the germline ends. The CDR3 runs to 13 residues. Germline V lookup: CDR1 SQVTM, CDR2 ANQGSEA. The CDR3 DNA is TGCAGCGTCGAGGGGAGGTGGGGATTTGAGCAGTTCTTC. It specifies CSVEGRWGFEQFF.

The J gene is TRBJ2-3, the V gene TRBV7-6, with D maybe TRBD1 (6 bases). Trimming pared 2 bases from V and 8 bases from J, leaving 17 bases between. Germline CDR1 and CDR2: SGHVS and FNYEAQ. This CDR3 has 15 residues. CDR3 protein: CASSLIGGAEGTQYF. The CDR3 region has the DNA TGTGCCAGCAGCTTAATTGGGGGCGCCGAAGGTACGCAGTATTTT.

This chain uses TRBV20-1 with TRBJ2-5; 11 bases agree with TRBD2. This CDR3 region has 14 residues. Losses at the gene ends were 5 bases for V and 5 bases for J; bases not matched to a gene: 7. CDR1 and CDR2 (germline): DFQATT, SNEGSKA (reference sequence). DNA for the CDR3: TGCAGTGCTTATTTAGCGGGAGGGCCGGAGACCCAGTACTTC. It codes for CSAYLAGGPETQYF.

The chain employs TRBV12-3 or TRBV12-4 and TRBJ2-5, with D hard to call. Trimming removed 5 bases from V and 4 bases from J, with 17 bases in between. The CDR3 is 15 residues long. This CDR3 reads CASSLSMGFAETQYF. CDR3 nucleotide sequence: TGTGCCAGCAGTCTATCCATGGGATTTGCAGAGACCCAGTACTTC.

The gene calls are TRBV4-1 and TRBJ1-2; 9 bases are a match to TRBD1. J gave up 1 base and V 0 bases, and 12 bases lay outside the gene matches. The CDR3 covers 19 residues. Germline V lookup: CDR1 MGHRA, CDR2 YSYEKL. In nucleotides, the CDR3 is TGCGCCAGCAGCCAAGATCGCTCCGGGACAGGGTATGGTAACTATGGCTACACCTTC. Translating it yields CASSQDRSGTGYGNYGYTF.

This clonotype was detected a few times. The rearrangement uses TRBV7-9 and TRBJ1-2; D is possibly TRBD1 (6 bases). CDR3 length: 14 amino acids. CDR1 is SEHNR, CDR2 FQNEAQ, per germline (reference sequence). V was trimmed by 4 bases and J by 7 bases, leaving 16 bases between them. CDR3 region: CASSSNKGGFGYTF. CDR3 DNA sequence: TGTGCCAGCAGCTCGAATAAAGGGGGTTTTGGCTACACCTTC. The variable domain in full, with the rest retrieved from reference TRBV7-9 and TRBJ1-2, is DTGVSQNPRHKITKRGQNVTFRCDPISEHNRLYWYRQTLGQGPEFLTYFQNEAQLEKSRLLSDRFSAERPKGSFSTLEIQRTEQGDSAMYLCASSSNKGGFGYTFGSGTRLTVV.